This T cell receptor beta chain was sequenced during a study of Graves' ophthalmopathy and Graves' hyperthyroidism. Study information: Peripheral blood was gathered at the point of initial diagnosis, before any treatment started.

Overall study findings and caveats: Ophthalmopathy was separated from stable hyperthyroidism by a 13-signature model with 87.88% sensitivity and approximately 79% specificity.

Hyperthyroidism in these 18- to 65-year-old patients was newly diagnosed, lasting under 2 months. Diagnoses were established from clinical symptoms, serum thyroxine, TRAb, thyroid ultrasound and orbital computed tomography. This clonotype was counted at least ten times. Its matching antigen is unknown. The sequenced template was RNA, covering the TCR beta CDR3 region. A first-round RT-PCR used HTBI primers, followed by a second-round multiplex PCR. TCRdb re-called the multiplex PCR reads with MiXCR, one entry per CDR3 protein. The table shows about 370,000 distinct CDR3 sequences, with approximately 18% occurring only once. Trimming removed 4 bases from V and 6 bases from J; junction bases left unmatched: 8. This CDR3 is 15 amino acids long. Germline CDR1 MNHNS, CDR2 SASEGT.

This sequence joins TRBV6-1 and TRBJ1-1, with 10 bases identical to TRBD1. The specimen was peripheral blood. This clonotype was sampled from an adult woman with stable Graves' hyperthyroidism. The CDR3 loop is CASSAAGTGDPEAFF. DNA for the CDR3: TGTGCCAGCAGTGCAGCCGGGACAGGGGACCCTGAAGCTTTCTTT.